The text below deals with one TCR beta chain. The V and J ends lost 8 bases and 5 bases respectively, with 14 bases between them. Germline-derived CDR1 and CDR2 are WNHNN and SYGVQD (reference sequence). This CDR3 contains 13 residues. In the study's own analysis: The assay estimated nucleated cells by amplifying reference gene primers. The repertoire was sequenced with immunoSEQ multiplex PCR; TCRdb's copy has only in-frame clones and lacks some. The D gene and trimming were derived from the DNA, and the V and J assignments and clone size from that table. The table has about 94,000 clones, about 89% seen once. The data stem from a study of blood T cell repertoires in COVID-19. Turning to the study itself: The United States, Italy and Spain were the sources of the acute and convalescent COVID-19 samples. PBMCs, B-cell-depleted T cells, or T cells were the source of the cDNA or gDNA that made up the material.

Sequenced material: peripheral blood. The V gene is TRBV10-1, the J gene TRBJ2-3, with unresolved D. The receptor was derived from a human donor with acute or convalescent COVID-19. The donor label of this sample is uncertain. The CDR3 loop is CASARGGVDTQYF. The CDR3 DNA sequence: TGCGCCAGCGCTAGAGGTGGTGTAGATACGCAGTATTTT.